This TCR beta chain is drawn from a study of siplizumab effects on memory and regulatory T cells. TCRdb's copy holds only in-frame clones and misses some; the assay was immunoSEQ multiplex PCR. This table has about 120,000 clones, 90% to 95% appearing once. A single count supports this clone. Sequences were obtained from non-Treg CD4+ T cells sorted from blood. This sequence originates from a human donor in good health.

The CDR3 here is CASSLSIGEKLFF. The CDR3 DNA reads TGTGCCAGCAGCTTGAGTATAGGGGAAAAACTGTTTTTT. The gene calls are TRBV5-5 and TRBJ1-4; D not resolved. The V gene lost 1 base and the J gene lost 8 bases, with 9 bases spanning the gap. Germline CDR1 and CDR2: SGHKS and YYEKEE (reference sequence). The CDR3 has 13 residues. The full variable domain, rest sourced from reference TRBV5-5 and TRBJ1-4, is DAGVTQSPTHLIKTRGQQVTLRCSPISGHKSVSWYQQVLGQGPQFIFQYYEKEERGRGNFPDRFSARQFPNYSSELNVNALLLGDSALYLCASSLSIGEKLFFGSGTQLSVL.